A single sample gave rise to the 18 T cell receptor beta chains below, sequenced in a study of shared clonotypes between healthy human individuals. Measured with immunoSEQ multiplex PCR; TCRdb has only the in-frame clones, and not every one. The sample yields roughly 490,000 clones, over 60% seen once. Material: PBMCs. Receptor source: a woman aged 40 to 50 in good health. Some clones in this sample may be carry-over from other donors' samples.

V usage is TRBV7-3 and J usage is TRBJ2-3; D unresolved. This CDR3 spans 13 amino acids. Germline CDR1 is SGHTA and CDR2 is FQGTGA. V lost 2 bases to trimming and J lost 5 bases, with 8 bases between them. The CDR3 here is CASSLGLEDTQYF. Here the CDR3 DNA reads TGTGCCAGCAGCTTAGGCCTCGAAGATACGCAGTATTTT.

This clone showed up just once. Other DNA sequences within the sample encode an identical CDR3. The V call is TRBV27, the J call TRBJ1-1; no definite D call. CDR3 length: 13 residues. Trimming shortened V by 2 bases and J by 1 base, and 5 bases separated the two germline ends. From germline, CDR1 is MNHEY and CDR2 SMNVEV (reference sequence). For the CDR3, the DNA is TGTGCCAGCAGTTTACGAGGGAACACTGAAGCTTTCTTT. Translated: CASSLRGNTEAFF.

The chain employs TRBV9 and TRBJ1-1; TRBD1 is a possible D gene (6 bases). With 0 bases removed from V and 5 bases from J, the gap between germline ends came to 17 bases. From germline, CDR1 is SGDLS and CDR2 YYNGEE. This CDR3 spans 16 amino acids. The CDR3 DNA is TGTGCCAGCAGCGTAGAGCCCTCACAGGGTGGGACTGAAGCTTTCTTT. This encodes CASSVEPSQGGTEAFF.

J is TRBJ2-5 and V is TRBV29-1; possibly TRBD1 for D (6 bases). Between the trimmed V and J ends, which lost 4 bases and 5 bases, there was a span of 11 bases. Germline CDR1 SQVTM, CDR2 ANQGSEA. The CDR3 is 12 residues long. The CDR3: CSVGTDGETQYF. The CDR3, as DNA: TGCAGCGTTGGGACAGATGGGGAGACCCAGTACTTC.

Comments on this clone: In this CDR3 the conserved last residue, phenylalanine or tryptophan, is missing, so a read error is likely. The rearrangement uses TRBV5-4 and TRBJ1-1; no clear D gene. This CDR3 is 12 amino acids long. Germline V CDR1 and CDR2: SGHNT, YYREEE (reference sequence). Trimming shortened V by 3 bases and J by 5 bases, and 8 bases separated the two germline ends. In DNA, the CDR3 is TGTGCCAGCAGCTCGCGGGCGACTGAAGCTTTCCTT. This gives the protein CASSSRATEAFL.

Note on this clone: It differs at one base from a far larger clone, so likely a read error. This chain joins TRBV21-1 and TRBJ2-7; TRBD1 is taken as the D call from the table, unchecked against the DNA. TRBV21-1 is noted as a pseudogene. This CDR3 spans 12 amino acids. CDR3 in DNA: TGTGCCAGCGGGACAGGGCCCTACGAGCAGTACTTC. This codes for CASGTGPYEQYF.

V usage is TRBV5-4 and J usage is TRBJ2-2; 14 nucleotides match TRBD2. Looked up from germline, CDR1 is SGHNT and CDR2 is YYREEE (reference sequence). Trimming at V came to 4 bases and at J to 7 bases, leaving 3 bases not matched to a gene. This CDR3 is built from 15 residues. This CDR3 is CASSKGLAGDGELFF. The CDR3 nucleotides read TGTGCCAGCAGCAAGGGACTAGCGGGAGACGGGGAGCTGTTTTTT.

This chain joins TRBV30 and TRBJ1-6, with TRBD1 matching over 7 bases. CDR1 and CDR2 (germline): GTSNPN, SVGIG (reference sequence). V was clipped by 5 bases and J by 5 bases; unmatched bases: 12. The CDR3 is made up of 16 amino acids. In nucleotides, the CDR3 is TGTGCCTGGCGAATCGCCGGACAGGCGGATAATTCACCCCTCCACTTT. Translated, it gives CAWRIAGQADNSPLHF.

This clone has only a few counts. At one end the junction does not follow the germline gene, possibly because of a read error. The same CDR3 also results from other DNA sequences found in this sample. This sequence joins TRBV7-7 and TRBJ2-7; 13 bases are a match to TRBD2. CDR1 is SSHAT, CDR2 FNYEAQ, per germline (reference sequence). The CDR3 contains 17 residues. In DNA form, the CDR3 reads TGTGCTAGCAGCTGCGGACTAGCGGGAGAGGCGTCCTACGAGCAGTACTTC. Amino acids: CASSCGLAGEASYEQYF.

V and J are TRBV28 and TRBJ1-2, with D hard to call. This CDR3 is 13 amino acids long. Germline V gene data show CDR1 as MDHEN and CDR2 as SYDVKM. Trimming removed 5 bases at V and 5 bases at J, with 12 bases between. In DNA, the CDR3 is TGTGCCAGCAGTCCAAACCTTGATTATGGCTACACCTTC. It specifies CASSPNLDYGYTF.

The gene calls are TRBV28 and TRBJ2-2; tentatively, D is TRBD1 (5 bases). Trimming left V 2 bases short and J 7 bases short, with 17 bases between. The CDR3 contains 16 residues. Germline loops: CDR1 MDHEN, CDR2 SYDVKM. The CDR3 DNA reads TGTGCCAGCAGTTTAGTAAGGCCCGCAGGGATCGGGGAGCTGTTTTTT. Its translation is CASSLVRPAGIGELFF.

For the CDR3, the DNA is TGCCGGGGGAGAGACACAGATACGCAGTATTTT. Translation: CRGRDTDTQYF. The V and J genes are TRBV20-1 and TRBJ2-3; possibly TRBD2 for D (6 bases). Germline V CDR1 and CDR2: DFQATT, SNEGSKA (reference sequence). This CDR3 region has 11 residues.

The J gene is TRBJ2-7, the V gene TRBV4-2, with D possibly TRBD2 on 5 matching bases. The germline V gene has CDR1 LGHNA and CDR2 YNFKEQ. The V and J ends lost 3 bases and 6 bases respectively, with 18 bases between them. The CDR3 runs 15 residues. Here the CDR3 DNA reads TGTGCCAGCAGCCAGGAGGCTAGCATAAGACGCGAGCAGTACTTC. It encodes CASSQEASIRREQYF.

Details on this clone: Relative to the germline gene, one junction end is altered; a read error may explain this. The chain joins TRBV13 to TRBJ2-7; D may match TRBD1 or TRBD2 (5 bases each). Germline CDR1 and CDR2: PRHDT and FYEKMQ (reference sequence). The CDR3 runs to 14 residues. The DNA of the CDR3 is TGTGCCAGCAGCCTAGGGACGCCCTCCTACGAGCAGTACTTC. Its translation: CASSLGTPSYEQYF.

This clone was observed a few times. The CDR3 protein is CASSLDTGELFF. The CDR3 nucleotides are TGTGCCAGCAGCTTAGACACCGGGGAGCTGTTTTTT. The V call is TRBV2, the J call TRBJ2-2; D not certain. V shed 6 bases and J shed 3 bases, with 5 bases lying between them. Germline V gene data show CDR1 as SNHLY and CDR2 as FYNNEI. The CDR3 runs to 12 residues.

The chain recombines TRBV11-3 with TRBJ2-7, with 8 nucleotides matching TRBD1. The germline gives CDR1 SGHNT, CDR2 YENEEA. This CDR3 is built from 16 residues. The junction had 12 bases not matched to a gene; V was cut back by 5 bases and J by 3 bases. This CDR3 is CASSHTRQGRNYEQYF. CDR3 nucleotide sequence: TGTGCCAGCAGCCACACTCGACAGGGGAGAAACTACGAGCAGTACTTC.

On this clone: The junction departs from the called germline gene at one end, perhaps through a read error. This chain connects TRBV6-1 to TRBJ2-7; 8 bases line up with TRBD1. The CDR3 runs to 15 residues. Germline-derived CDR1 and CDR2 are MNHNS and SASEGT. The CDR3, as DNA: TGTGCCACCAGTCGGACCGGGACAGGCTCCTACGAGCAGTACTTC. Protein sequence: CATSRTGTGSYEQYF.

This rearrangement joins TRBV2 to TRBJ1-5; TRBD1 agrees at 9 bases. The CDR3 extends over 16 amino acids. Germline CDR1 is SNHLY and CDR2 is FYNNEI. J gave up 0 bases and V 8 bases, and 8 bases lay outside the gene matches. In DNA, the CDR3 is TGTGCCAGCGTCGAGGGACAGGGCTATAGCAATCAGCCCCAGCATTTT. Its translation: CASVEGQGYSNQPQHF.